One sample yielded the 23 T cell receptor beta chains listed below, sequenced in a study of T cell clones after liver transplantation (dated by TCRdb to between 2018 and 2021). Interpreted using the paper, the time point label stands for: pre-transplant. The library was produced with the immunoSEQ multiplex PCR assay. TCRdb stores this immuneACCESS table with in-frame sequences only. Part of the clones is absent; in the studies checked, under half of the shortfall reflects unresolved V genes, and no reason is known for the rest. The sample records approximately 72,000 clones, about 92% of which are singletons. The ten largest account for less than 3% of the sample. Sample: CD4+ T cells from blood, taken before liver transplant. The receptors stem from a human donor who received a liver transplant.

The CDR3 DNA sequence: TGCGCCAGCAGCCCCCTGGGGGGTGCAACAGATACGCAGTATTTT. It specifies CASSPLGGATDTQYF. The gene calls are TRBV4-3 and TRBJ2-3; possibly TRBD2 for D (6 bases). CDR1 LGHNA and CDR2 YSLEER come from the germline V gene. Trimming removed 4 bases from V and 3 bases from J, with 14 bases in between. The CDR3 extends over 15 amino acids.

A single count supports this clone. DNA of the CDR3: TGTGCCAGCAGTTACTCGGGACAGGGCGTTGAAAAACTGTTTTTT. As protein: CASSYSGQGVEKLFF. The rearrangement joins TRBV6-5 to TRBJ1-4; 9 bases are shared with TRBD1. Germline V CDR1 and CDR2: MNHEY, SVGAGI. J lost 7 bases, V lost 0 bases, and 3 bases had no gene match. The CDR3 is made up of 15 amino acids.

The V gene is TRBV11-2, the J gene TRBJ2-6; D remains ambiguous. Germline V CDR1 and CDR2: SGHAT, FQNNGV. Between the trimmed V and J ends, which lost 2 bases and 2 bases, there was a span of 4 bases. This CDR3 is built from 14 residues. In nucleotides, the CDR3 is TGTGCCAGCAGCTTAATGCCTGGGGCCAACGTCCTGACTTTC. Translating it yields CASSLMPGANVLTF.

For the CDR3, the DNA is TGTGCCAGCAGCTTAGTTGGGGGGCAGAGAAACACCATATATTTT. Translating it yields CASSLVGGQRNTIYF. The genes are TRBV5-6 and TRBJ1-3, with D maybe TRBD1 (6 bases). The CDR3 contains 15 residues. Deletions cut 2 bases from V and 5 bases from J, with 14 bases between. The germline CDR1 and CDR2 sequences are SGHDT and YYEEEE.

The CDR3 sequence is CASSLPAGNMNTEAFF. CDR3 DNA sequence: TGTGCCAGCAGCTTGCCGGCAGGGAATATGAACACTGAAGCTTTCTTT. This sequence joins TRBV5-8 and TRBJ1-1, with D maybe TRBD1 (5 bases). The V and J ends lost 1 base and 0 bases respectively, with 13 bases between them. Germline lookup yields CDR1 SGHTS and CDR2 YDEGEE. CDR3 length: 16 residues.

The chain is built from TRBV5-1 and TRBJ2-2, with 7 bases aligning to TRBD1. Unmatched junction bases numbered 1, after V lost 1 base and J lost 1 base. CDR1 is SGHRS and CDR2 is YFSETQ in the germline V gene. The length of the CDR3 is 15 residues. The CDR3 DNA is TGCGCCAGCAGCTTGTGGACAGGGAACACCGGGGAGCTGTTTTTT. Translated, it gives CASSLWTGNTGELFF.

In nucleotides, the CDR3 is TGCGCCAGCAGCTTGGGAGGTGGGGGGTCCTTCTCCTACGAGCAGTACTTC. It specifies CASSLGGGGSFSYEQYF. J is TRBJ2-7 and V is TRBV5-1; a weak D match, TRBD2 (6 bases). Germline V gives CDR1 SGHRS, CDR2 YFSETQ. The CDR3 runs 17 residues. V lost 0 bases and J 0 bases, leaving 16 bases between the germline ends.

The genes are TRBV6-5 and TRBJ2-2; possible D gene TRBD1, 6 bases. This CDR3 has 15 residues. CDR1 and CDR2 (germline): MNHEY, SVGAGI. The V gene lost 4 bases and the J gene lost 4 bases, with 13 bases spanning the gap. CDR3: CASSSLGTITGELFF. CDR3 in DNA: TGTGCCAGCAGTTCTCTCGGGACAATCACCGGGGAGCTGTTTTTT.

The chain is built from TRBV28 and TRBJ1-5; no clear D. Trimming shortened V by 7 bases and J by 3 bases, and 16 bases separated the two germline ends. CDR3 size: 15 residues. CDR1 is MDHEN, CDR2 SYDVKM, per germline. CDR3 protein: CASMVGSKVNQPQHF. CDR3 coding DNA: TGTGCCAGCATGGTAGGCAGCAAGGTCAATCAGCCCCAGCATTTT.

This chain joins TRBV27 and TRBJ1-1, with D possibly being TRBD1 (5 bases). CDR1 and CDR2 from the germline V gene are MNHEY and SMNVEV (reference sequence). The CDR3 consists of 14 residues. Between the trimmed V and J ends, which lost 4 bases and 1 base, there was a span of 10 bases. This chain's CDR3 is CASSSGLPNTEAFF. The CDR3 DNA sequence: TGTGCCAGCAGTTCGGGACTCCCGAACACTGAAGCTTTCTTT.

This CDR3 reads CASSRERNTEAFF. The CDR3 nucleotides are TGTGCCAGCAGCCGGGAACGGAACACTGAAGCTTTCTTT. This chain connects TRBV5-4 to TRBJ1-1, with unresolved D. V was pared by 4 bases and J by 1 base, with 8 bases between. This CDR3 comprises 13 residues. CDR1 is SGHNT, CDR2 YYREEE, per germline (reference sequence).

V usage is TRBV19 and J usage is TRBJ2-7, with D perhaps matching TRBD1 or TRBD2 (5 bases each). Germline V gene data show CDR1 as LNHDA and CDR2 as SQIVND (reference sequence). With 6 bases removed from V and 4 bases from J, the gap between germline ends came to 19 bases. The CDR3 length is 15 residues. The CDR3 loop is CASRPGDPRPYEQYF. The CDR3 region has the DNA TGTGCCAGTAGACCCGGGGACCCTCGCCCATACGAGCAGTACTTC.

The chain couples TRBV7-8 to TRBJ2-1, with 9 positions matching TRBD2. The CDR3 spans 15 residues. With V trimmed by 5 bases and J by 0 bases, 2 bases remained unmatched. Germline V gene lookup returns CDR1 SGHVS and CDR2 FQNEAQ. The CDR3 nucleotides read TGTGCCAGCAGCCAGCGGGGGGACTCCTACAATGAGCAGTTCTTC. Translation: CASSQRGDSYNEQFF.

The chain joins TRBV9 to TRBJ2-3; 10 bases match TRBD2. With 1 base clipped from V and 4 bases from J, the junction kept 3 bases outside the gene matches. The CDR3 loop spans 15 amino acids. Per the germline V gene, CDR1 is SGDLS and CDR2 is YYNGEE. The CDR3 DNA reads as TGTGCCAGCAGCGTATACAGCGGGAGGGCAGATACGCAGTATTTT. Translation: CASSVYSGRADTQYF.

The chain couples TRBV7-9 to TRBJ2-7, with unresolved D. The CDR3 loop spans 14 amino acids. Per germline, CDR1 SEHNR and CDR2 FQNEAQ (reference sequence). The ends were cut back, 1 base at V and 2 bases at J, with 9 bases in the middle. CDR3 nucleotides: TGTGCCAGCAGCTTAGGGCAGATTCCCTACGAGCAGTACTTC. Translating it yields CASSLGQIPYEQYF.

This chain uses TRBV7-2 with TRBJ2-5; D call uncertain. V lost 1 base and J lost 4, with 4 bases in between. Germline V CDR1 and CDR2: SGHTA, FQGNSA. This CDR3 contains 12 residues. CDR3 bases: TGTGCCAGCAGCTTAGAATCAGAGACCCAGTACTTC. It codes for CASSLESETQYF.

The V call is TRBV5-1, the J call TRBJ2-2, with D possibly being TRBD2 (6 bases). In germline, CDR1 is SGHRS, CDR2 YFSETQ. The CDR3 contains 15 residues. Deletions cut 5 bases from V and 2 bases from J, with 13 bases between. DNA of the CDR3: TGCGCCAGCAGGGCGGGACTGGATAACACCGGGGAGCTGTTTTTT. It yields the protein CASRAGLDNTGELFF.

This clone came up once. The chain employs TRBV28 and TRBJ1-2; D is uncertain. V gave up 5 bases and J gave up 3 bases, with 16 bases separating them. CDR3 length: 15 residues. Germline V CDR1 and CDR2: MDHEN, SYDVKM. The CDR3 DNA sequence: TGTGCCAGCAGTAAAGCAGGCCTACTGGACTATGGCTACACCTTC. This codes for CASSKAGLLDYGYTF.

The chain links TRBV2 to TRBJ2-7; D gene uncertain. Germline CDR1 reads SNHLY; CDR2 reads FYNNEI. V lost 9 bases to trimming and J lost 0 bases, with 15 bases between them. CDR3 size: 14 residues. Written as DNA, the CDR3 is TGTGCCAGTGCTGAGGCAGCGTACTCCTACGAGCAGTACTTC. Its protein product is CASAEAAYSYEQYF.

CDR3 coding DNA: TGTGCCAGCAGGAGTGCGGGCGGAGAGACCCAGTACTTC. This codes for CASRSAGGETQYF. The V and J genes are TRBV2 and TRBJ2-5, with D possibly being TRBD2 (5 bases). Germline CDR1 is SNHLY and CDR2 is FYNNEI. V was trimmed by 6 bases and J by 4 bases, leaving 12 bases between them. The CDR3 is made up of 13 amino acids.

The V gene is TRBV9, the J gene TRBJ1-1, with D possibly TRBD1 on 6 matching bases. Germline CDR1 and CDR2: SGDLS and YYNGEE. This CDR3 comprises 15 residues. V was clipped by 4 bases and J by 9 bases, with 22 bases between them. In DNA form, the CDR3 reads TGTGCCAGCAGCCCGATGGGGGGGGACACCGTGAAAGCTTTCTTT. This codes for CASSPMGGDTVKAFF.

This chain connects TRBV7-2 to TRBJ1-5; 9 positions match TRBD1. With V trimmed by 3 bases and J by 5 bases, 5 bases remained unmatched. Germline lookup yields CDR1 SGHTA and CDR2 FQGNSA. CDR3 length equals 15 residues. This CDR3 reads CASSFRTGDDQPQHF. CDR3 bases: TGTGCCAGCAGCTTCCGGACAGGGGACGATCAGCCCCAGCATTTT.

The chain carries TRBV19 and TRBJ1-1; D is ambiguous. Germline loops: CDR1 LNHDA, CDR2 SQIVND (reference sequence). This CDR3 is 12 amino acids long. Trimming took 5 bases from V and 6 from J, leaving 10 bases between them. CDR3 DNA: TGTGCCAGTAGTCCAGCGCATTCTGAAGCTTTCTTT. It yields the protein CASSPAHSEAFF.